These 30 T cell receptor beta chains were sequenced from one sample in a study of T cell responses to AZD1222 COVID-19 vaccine (dated by TCRdb to the early 2020s). The sample's time point, from its label and the paper: baseline before first vaccination. The treatment or condition label here, explained by the study, means: meningococcal conjugate vaccine given as trial control. Libraries were prepared through the immunoSEQ multiplex PCR assay. Not all clones reach the TCRdb copy of this immuneACCESS table, which keeps in-frame sequences only. Checked studies attribute under half of the gap to unresolved V genes and leave the rest unexplained. Counted in this sample were about 120,000 clones; approximately 85% of them appeared once. The ten biggest clones cover 3.9% of the sample. Sequenced here: peripheral blood, sampled on day 0 of MenACWY control vaccination. All receptors derive from an adult in good health.

The CDR3 DNA follows: TGTGCCAGCAGCTTCCCTAGCGGGGGGGCGGATGAGCAGTACTTC. Translation: CASSFPSGGADEQYF. The chain uses TRBV5-4 and TRBJ2-7; 12 bases are shared with TRBD2. This CDR3 has 15 residues. CDR1 and CDR2 (germline): SGHNT, YYREEE (reference sequence). V lost 2 bases to trimming and J lost 7 bases; unmatched junction nucleotides: 7.

This chain uses TRBV3-1 (or the pseudogene TRBV3-2) with TRBJ1-4; D is ambiguous. The germline V and J ends were trimmed by 4 bases and 5 bases, with 8 bases remaining between them. Per germline, CDR1 LGHDT and CDR2 YNNKEL (reference sequence). The CDR3 has 13 residues. CDR3 region: CASSPRVNEKLFF. CDR3 bases: TGTGCCAGCAGCCCCCGCGTGAATGAAAAACTGTTTTTT.

The genes are TRBV7-9 and TRBJ1-6, with 7 bases aligning to TRBD1. CDR3 length equals 16 residues. V was pared by 5 bases and J by 0 bases, with 4 bases of the junction left unmatched. Germline CDR1 is SEHNR and CDR2 is FQNEAQ (reference sequence). The CDR3 is CASSQGQSSYNSPLHF. CDR3 coding DNA: TGTGCCAGCAGCCAGGGACAGAGCTCCTATAATTCACCCCTCCACTTT.

The chain is built from TRBV7-9 and TRBJ1-2; no reliable D call. The CDR3 covers 13 residues. Deletions cut 5 bases from V and 7 bases from J, with 14 bases between. The V gene's germline CDR1 is SEHNR and CDR2 FQNEAQ (reference sequence). CDR3 residues: CASSDSRDFGYTF. The CDR3 coding sequence is TGTGCCAGCAGCGATAGTCGGGATTTTGGCTACACCTTC.

The chain recombines TRBV5-1 with TRBJ2-3; 8 positions agree with TRBD1. The CDR3 runs to 14 residues. The junction had 2 bases not matched to a gene; V was cut back by 4 bases and J by 1 base. The germline CDR1 and CDR2 sequences are SGHRS and YFSETQ. The CDR3 is CASSVGQGTDTQYF. The CDR3 DNA sequence: TGCGCCAGCAGCGTGGGACAGGGCACAGATACGCAGTATTTT.

V is TRBV7-8 and J is TRBJ2-7; 10 nucleotides align to TRBD1. V lost 0 bases to trimming and J lost 0 bases; unmatched junction nucleotides: 11. The CDR3 has 19 amino acids. Germline loops: CDR1 SGHVS, CDR2 FQNEAQ. The CDR3 DNA reads TGTGCCAGCAGCTTAGCCGAGGATTGGGGACAGGGGATCTCCTACGAGCAGTACTTC. It yields the protein CASSLAEDWGQGISYEQYF.

J is TRBJ1-5 and V is TRBV12-3 or TRBV12-4; D unresolved. The CDR3 extends over 13 amino acids. V was shortened by 1 base and J by 6 bases, with 7 bases between the two germline ends. The CDR3 DNA follows: TGTGCCAGCAGTTTAGTTGGAGGTCAGCCCCAGCATTTT. Amino acids: CASSLVGGQPQHF.

The chain is built from TRBV6-5 and TRBJ1-5; 8 nucleotides line up with TRBD1. The length of the CDR3 is 15 residues. Germline trimming cut 6 bases from V and 3 bases from J; bases unmatched to any gene: 7. In germline, CDR1 is MNHEY, CDR2 SVGAGI. CDR3 DNA: TGTGCCAGCAGACGGGACAGGAGCCTCAATCAGCCCCAGCATTTT. It encodes CASRRDRSLNQPQHF.

A few counts support this clone. DNA for the CDR3: TGTGCCAGTAGCACGGGACTAGCGGACCACGAGCAGTACTTC. Translated, it gives CASSTGLADHEQYF. This chain links TRBV19 with TRBJ2-7; 11 nucleotides align to TRBD2. Germline V gives CDR1 LNHDA, CDR2 SQIVND (reference sequence). CDR3 length equals 14 residues. V shed 6 bases, J shed 5 bases, and the junction held 6 bases outside the gene matches.

This clone appeared a few times. This chain uses TRBV11-2 with TRBJ2-3; the D is unclear. Trimming cost V 1 base and J 6 bases, with 5 bases left between them. The CDR3 totals 12 residues. CDR1 is SGHAT, CDR2 FQNNGV, per germline. CDR3 bases: TGTGCCAGCAGCTTAGGGCAGGATACGCAGTATTTT. Protein: CASSLGQDTQYF.

The chain has TRBV7-3 and TRBJ2-5; D call uncertain. Germline assignment: CDR1 SGHTA and CDR2 FQGTGA. The ends were cut back, 5 bases at V and 5 bases at J, with 15 bases in the middle. This CDR3 is built from 14 residues. The CDR3 here is CASSKSGPRETQYF. In nucleotides, the CDR3 is TGTGCCAGCAGCAAGTCCGGGCCCAGGGAGACCCAGTACTTC.

The chain recombines TRBV19 with TRBJ2-7; D might be TRBD1 (6 bases). Germline loops: CDR1 LNHDA, CDR2 SQIVND (reference sequence). Trimming took off 6 bases at V and 2 bases at J, with 14 bases between the two ends. The CDR3 loop spans 14 amino acids. The CDR3 DNA sequence: TGTGCCAGTAGGTTGGACAGTCGGACCTACGAGCAGTACTTC. Protein sequence: CASRLDSRTYEQYF.

This chain uses TRBV5-1 with TRBJ2-5; D perhaps matches TRBD2 (7 bases). V dropped 0 bases and J dropped 1 base, with 16 bases sitting between them. CDR1 is SGHRS and CDR2 is YFSETQ in the germline V gene. The CDR3 runs 17 residues. CDR3 nucleotide sequence: TGCGCCAGCAGCTTGGGAGTGGGGGGGGGCAGCCAAGAGACCCAGTACTTC. Its protein is CASSLGVGGGSQETQYF. Combining the CDR3 with reference TRBV5-1 and TRBJ2-5 gives the whole variable domain KAGVTQTPRYLIKTRGQQVTLSCSPISGHRSVSWYQQTPGQGLQFLFEYFSETQRNKGNFPGRFSGRQFSNSRSEMNVSTLELGDSALYLCASSLGVGGGSQETQYFGPGTRLLVL.

This clone showed up just once. The gene calls are TRBV7-9 and TRBJ2-7; TRBD1 is a possible D gene (6 bases). Germline assignment: CDR1 SEHNR and CDR2 FQNEAQ (reference sequence). The CDR3 length is 15 residues. Trimming removed 4 bases from V and 5 bases from J, with 18 bases in between. CDR3 sequence (DNA): TGTGCCAGCAGCTACACCCCGGGCAGGGACAACGAGCAGTACTTC. Translated: CASSYTPGRDNEQYF.

The chain employs TRBV28 and TRBJ2-1, with 7 bases aligning to TRBD1. V dropped 4 bases and J dropped 7; count of bases not matched to a gene: 10. Germline assignment: CDR1 MDHEN and CDR2 SYDVKM. CDR3 size: 15 residues. The CDR3 reads CASSSVDRAWNEQFF. CDR3 DNA sequence: TGTGCCAGCAGTTCTGTCGACAGGGCTTGGAATGAGCAGTTCTTC.

The rearrangement uses TRBV30 and TRBJ1-6; 7 positions match TRBD1. CDR1 is GTSNPN, CDR2 SVGIG, per germline (reference sequence). The CDR3 has 15 residues. Germline trimming cut 0 bases from V and 7 bases from J; bases unmatched to any gene: 6. The CDR3 DNA sequence: TGTGCCTGGAGTGTTTGGGACAGCCTAAATTCACCCCTCCACTTT. The encoded protein is CAWSVWDSLNSPLHF.

This sequence joins TRBV7-9 and TRBJ1-6, with D possibly TRBD1 on 5 matching bases. The CDR3 is 16 residues long. Germline CDR1 reads SEHNR; CDR2 reads FQNEAQ (reference sequence). V was shortened by 0 bases and J by 9 bases, with 15 bases between the two germline ends. The CDR3, as DNA: TGTGCCAGCAGCTTAGCGCGGCAGGGCGGGAGTTCACCCCTCCACTTT. It translates to CASSLARQGGSSPLHF.

The chain carries TRBV12-3 or TRBV12-4 and TRBJ2-5; a weak D match, TRBD2 (6 bases). The CDR3 totals 13 residues. The V and J ends lost 6 bases and 5 bases respectively, with 13 bases between them. The CDR3 region has the DNA TGTGCCAGCAGCCCCGTTGGGGGGGAGACCCAGTACTTC. Protein product: CASSPVGGETQYF.

A single count supports this clone. The chain combines TRBV7-3 with TRBJ2-2; D remains ambiguous. The CDR3 length is 14 residues. Deletions cut 2 bases from V and 3 bases from J, with 7 bases between. Germline lookup yields CDR1 SGHTA and CDR2 FQGTGA. The CDR3 sequence: CASSLGRHTGELFF. The CDR3 DNA is TGTGCCAGCAGCTTAGGGCGGCACACCGGGGAGCTGTTTTTT.

This chain joins TRBV11-2 and TRBJ2-1; perhaps TRBD2 as D (5 bases). This CDR3 contains 14 residues. Germline V lookup: CDR1 SGHAT, CDR2 FQNNGV. V was cut by 5 bases and J by 3 bases, with 11 bases left in between. The CDR3 loop is CASSDEGSYNEQFF. DNA for the CDR3: TGTGCCAGCAGCGACGAGGGCAGCTACAATGAGCAGTTCTTC. The variable domain in full, with the rest retrieved from reference TRBV11-2 and TRBJ2-1, is EAGVAQSPRYKIIEKRQSVAFWCNPISGHATLYWYQQILGQGPKLLIQFQNNGVVDDSQLPKDRFSAERLKGVDSTLKIQPAKLEDSAVYLCASSDEGSYNEQFFGPGTRLTVL.

The chain links TRBV27 to TRBJ2-7, with 13 bases that match TRBD2. CDR1 is MNHEY, CDR2 SMNVEV, per germline (reference sequence). The CDR3 is 16 residues long. V lost 6 bases and J lost 3; bases outside the gene matches: 8. The CDR3 spells CASRTSGGARIYEQYF. CDR3 nucleotide sequence: TGTGCCAGCAGAACTAGCGGGGGGGCCAGGATCTACGAGCAGTACTTC.

The chain couples TRBV23-1 to TRBJ1-5, with a tentative D call TRBD1 (6 bases). TRBV23-1 is an open reading frame whose function is uncertain. Trimming removed 2 bases from V and 0 bases from J, with 20 bases in between. The CDR3 runs to 19 residues. DNA of the CDR3: TGCGCCAGCAGTCAACCCCCTCCCAGGGGACGATCTAGCAATCAGCCCCAGCATTTT. Its translation: CASSQPPPRGRSSNQPQHF.

The rearrangement uses TRBV5-4 and TRBJ1-4; 9 bases match TRBD1. CDR1 and CDR2 (germline): SGHNT, YYREEE (reference sequence). The J segment lost 5 bases and the V segment lost 4 bases, leaving 12 bases of the junction unmatched. This CDR3 has 17 residues. CDR3 in DNA: TGTGCCAGCAGCCTAAACAGGGGGCTGAACTCCAATGAAAAACTGTTTTTT. It codes for CASSLNRGLNSNEKLFF.

The chain joins TRBV7-9 to TRBJ1-1, with no clear D. V was trimmed by 0 bases and J by 4 bases, leaving 6 bases between them. The CDR3 is 13 residues long. Germline CDR1 and CDR2: SEHNR and FQNEAQ (reference sequence). The CDR3, as DNA: TGTGCCAGCAGCTTAGCAGGGCCCACTGAAGCTTTCTTT. Translation gives CASSLAGPTEAFF.

The chain employs TRBV7-2 and TRBJ1-5; D gene uncertain. Germline V gives CDR1 SGHTA, CDR2 FQGNSA. V was pared by 9 bases and J by 1 base, with 10 bases between. This CDR3 has 13 residues. This CDR3 reads CASGRSSNQPQHF. In DNA form, the CDR3 reads TGTGCCAGTGGTAGGTCGAGCAATCAGCCCCAGCATTTT.

Details on this clone: The sample carries other DNA sequences with the same CDR3. The chain employs TRBV18 and TRBJ1-1; a possible D gene is TRBD1 (5 bases). This CDR3 has 15 residues. Germline V gene data show CDR1 as KGHSH and CDR2 as LQKENI. V was cut by 2 bases and J by 2 bases, with 12 bases left in between. CDR3 DNA sequence: TGTGCCAGCTCACCAGGGCAGGGAGTTAACACTGAAGCTTTCTTT. Protein: CASSPGQGVNTEAFF. Drawing the rest from reference TRBV18 and TRBJ1-1, the complete variable domain is NAGVMQNPRHLVRRRGQEARLRCSPMKGHSHVYWYRQLPEEGLKFMVYLQKENIIDESGMPKERFSAEFPKEGPSILRIQQVVRGDSAAYFCASSPGQGVNTEAFFGQGTRLTVV.

The rearrangement joins TRBV5-8 to TRBJ1-2; maybe TRBD1 (5 bases). The germline V gene has CDR1 SGHTS and CDR2 YDEGEE. Deletions cut 2 bases from V and 3 bases from J, with 17 bases between. The CDR3 runs to 16 residues. DNA of the CDR3: TGTGCCAGCAGCTTTGAACTCAGGGAGTCTGACTATGGCTACACCTTC. Its protein product is CASSFELRESDYGYTF.

The chain carries TRBV24-1 and TRBJ2-7; possibly TRBD1 for D (7 bases). In germline, CDR1 is KGHDR, CDR2 SFDVKD. The CDR3 runs to 16 residues. The V end lost 4 bases, the J end lost 3 bases, and 18 bases lay between the germline ends. The CDR3 DNA is TGTGCCACCAGTGAGGCGGGGACAGCCGGGATCTACGAGCAGTACTTC. Its protein product is CATSEAGTAGIYEQYF.

CDR3: CATSRGGRGNEKLFF. CDR3 nucleotide sequence: TGTGCCACCAGCAGAGGTGGCAGGGGGAATGAAAAACTGTTTTTT. This chain joins TRBV15 and TRBJ1-4; 7 bases match TRBD1. In germline, CDR1 is LNHNV, CDR2 YYDKDF (reference sequence). The V and J ends lost 1 base and 5 bases, in that order; junction bases with no gene match: 4. The CDR3 loop spans 15 amino acids.

This chain joins TRBV4-1 and TRBJ1-1; 7 positions agree with TRBD1. The CDR3 totals 15 residues. V lost 4 bases, J lost 4 bases, and 9 bases stayed unmatched. The germline V gene encodes CDR1 MGHRA and CDR2 YSYEKL. The CDR3 spells CASSPRPGGSTEAFF. CDR3 in DNA: TGCGCCAGCAGCCCACGGCCAGGGGGGAGCACTGAAGCTTTCTTT.